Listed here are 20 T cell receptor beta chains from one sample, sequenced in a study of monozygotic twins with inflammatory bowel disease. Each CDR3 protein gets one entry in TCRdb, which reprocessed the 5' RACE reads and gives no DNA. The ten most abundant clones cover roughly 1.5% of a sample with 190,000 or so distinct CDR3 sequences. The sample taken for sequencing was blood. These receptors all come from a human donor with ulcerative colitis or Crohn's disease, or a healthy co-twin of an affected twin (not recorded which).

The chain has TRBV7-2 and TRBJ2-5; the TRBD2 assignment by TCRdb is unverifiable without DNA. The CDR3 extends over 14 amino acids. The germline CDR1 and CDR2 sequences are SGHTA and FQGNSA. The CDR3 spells CASRMSGGPETQYF.

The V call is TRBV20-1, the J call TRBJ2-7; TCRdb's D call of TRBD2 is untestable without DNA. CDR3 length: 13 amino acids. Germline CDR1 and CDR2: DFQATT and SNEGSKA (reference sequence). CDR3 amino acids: CSARFGGAYEQYF.

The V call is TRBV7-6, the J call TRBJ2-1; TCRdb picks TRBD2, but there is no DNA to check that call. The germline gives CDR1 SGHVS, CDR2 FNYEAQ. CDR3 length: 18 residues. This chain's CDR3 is CASSRTVAGGSSYNEQFF.

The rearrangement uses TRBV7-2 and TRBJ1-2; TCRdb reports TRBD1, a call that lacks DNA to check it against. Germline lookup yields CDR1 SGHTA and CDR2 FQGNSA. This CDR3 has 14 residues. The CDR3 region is CASSPGRFFGGYTF.

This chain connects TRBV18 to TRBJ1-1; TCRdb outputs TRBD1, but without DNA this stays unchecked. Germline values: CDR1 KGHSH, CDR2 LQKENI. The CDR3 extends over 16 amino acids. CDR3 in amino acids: CASSPLTGQYNTEAFF.

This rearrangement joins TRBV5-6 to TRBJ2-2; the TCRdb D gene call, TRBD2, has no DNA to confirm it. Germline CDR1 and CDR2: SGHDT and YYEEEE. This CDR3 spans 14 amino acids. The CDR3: CASSLMHSVLKLFF.

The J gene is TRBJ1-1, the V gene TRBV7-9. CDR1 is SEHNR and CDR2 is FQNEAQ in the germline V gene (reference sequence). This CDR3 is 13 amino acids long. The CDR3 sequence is CASWGGSNTEAFF.

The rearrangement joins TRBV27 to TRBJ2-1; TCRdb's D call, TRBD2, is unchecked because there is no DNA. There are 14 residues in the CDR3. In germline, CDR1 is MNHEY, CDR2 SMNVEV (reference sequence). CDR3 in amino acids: CASSQRGVNSEQFF.

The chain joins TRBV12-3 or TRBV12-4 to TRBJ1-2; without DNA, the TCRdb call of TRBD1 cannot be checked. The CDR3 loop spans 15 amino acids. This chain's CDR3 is CASSLGQGWDYGYTF.

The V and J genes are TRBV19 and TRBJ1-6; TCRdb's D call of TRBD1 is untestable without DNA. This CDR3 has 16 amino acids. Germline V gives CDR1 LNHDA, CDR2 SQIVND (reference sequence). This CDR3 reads CASSIDRGTGNSPLHF.

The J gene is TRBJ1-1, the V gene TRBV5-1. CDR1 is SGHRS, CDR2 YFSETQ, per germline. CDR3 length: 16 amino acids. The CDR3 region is CASSSLVPGRPPEAFF.

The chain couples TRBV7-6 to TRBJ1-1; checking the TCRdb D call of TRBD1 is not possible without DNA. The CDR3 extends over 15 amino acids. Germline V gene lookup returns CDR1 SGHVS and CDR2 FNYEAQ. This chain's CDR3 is CASSLALGQNTEAFF.

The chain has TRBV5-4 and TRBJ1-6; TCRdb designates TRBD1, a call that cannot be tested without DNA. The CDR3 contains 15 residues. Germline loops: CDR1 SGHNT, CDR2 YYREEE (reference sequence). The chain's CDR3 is CASSLRGAGRSPLHF. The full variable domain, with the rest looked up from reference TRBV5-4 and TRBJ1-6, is ETGVTQSPTHLIKTRGQQVTLRCSSQSGHNTVSWYQQALGQGPQFIFQYYREEENGRGNFPPRFSGLQFPNYSSELNVNALELDDSALYLCASSLRGAGRSPLHFGNGTRLTVT.

The CDR3: CASSLILPLGGYGYTF. This chain uses TRBV3-1 with TRBJ1-2; the D call of TRBD1 rests on TCRdb alone, since no DNA is present to check it. The CDR3 length is 16 residues. Germline V gene lookup returns CDR1 LGHDT and CDR2 YNNKEL (reference sequence).

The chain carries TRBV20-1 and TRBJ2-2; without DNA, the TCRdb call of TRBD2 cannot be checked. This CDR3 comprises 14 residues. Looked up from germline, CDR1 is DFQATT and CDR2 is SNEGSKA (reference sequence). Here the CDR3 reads CSAMASGRTGELFF.

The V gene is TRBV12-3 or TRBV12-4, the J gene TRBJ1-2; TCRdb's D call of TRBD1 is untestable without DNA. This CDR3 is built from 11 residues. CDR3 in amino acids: CASGTGHGYTF.

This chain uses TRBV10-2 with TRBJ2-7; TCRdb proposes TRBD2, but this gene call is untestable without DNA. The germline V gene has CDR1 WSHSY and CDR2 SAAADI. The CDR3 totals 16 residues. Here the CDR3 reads CASRGMTSGGSNEQYF.

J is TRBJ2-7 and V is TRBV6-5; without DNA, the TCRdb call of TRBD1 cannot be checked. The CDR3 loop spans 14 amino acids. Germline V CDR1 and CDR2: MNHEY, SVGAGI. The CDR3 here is CASSYSPGRYEQYF.

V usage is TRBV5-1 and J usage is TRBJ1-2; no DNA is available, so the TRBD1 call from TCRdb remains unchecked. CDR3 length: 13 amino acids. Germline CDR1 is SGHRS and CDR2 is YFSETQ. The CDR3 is CASRGDGDYGYTF. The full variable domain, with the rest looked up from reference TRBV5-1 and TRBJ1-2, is KAGVTQTPRYLIKTRGQQVTLSCSPISGHRSVSWYQQTPGQGLQFLFEYFSETQRNKGNFPGRFSGRQFSNSRSEMNVSTLELGDSALYLCASRGDGDYGYTFGSGTRLTVV.

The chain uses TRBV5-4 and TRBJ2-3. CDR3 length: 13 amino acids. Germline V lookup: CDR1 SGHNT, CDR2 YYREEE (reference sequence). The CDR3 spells CASSLIGNRFRYF.